Described below is a single TCR beta chain sequence and its context. What it recognizes is unknown. Running of the v3.0 immunoSEQ assay took place at survey level. Method: immunoSEQ multiplex PCR; TCRdb's copy keeps in-frame clones and lacks some. The sample has just over 35,000 clones, about 93% seen once. This record belongs to a study of long-term antiretroviral therapy in people with HIV. Study-level points and caveats: Information on adherence, resistance and therapy changes was unavailable. The clones with expansion before ART were dominant in the repertoire at all time points. Narrower CDR3 length ranges marked HIV repertoires relative to controls.

This CDR3 is 13 amino acids long. Germline loops: CDR1 WNHNN, CDR2 SYGVQD (reference sequence). V gave up 3 bases and J gave up 3 bases, with 9 bases separating them. The clonotype was recovered from a woman in her forties or fifties with HIV. The genes are TRBV10-1 and TRBJ2-7; the D gene is possibly TRBD2 (6 bases). The starting material was unsorted PBMCs, obtained 4.1 years after starting antiretroviral therapy. The CDR3 here is CASSDGTDYEQYF. The CDR3 DNA sequence: TGCGCCAGCAGTGACGGGACTGACTACGAGCAGTACTTC.